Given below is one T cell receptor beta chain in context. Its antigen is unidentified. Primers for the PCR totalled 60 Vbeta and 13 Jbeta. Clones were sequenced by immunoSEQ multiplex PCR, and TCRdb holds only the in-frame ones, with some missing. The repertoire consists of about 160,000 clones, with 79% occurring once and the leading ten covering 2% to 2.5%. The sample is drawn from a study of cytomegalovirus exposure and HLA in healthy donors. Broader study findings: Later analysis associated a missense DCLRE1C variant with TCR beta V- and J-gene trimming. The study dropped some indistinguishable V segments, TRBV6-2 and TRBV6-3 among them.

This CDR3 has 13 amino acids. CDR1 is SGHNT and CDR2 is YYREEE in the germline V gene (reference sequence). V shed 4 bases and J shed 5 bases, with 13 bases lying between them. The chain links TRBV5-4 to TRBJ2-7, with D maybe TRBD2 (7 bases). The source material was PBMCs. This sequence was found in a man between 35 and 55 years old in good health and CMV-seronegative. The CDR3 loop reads CASSLIGGHEQYF. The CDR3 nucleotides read TGTGCCAGCAGCCTAATCGGGGGGCACGAGCAGTACTTC.